A selection of T cell receptor beta chains follows, all from one sample in a study of T cells in Graves' hyperthyroidism and ophthalmopathy. One entry per CDR3 protein results from TCRdb running MiXCR on the multiplex PCR reads. This sample carries about 720,000 distinct CDR3 sequences, 18% of them seen once, and the ten largest clones take 16%. The sequenced sample was blood. Source of these receptors: a woman in her forties or fifties with Graves' hyperthyroidism that later progressed to Graves' ophthalmopathy. CDR3s include the opening cysteine and the closing phenylalanine or tryptophan. The order of the fields is V gene, clone size, D gene, J gene, CDR3 protein, CDR3 DNA. D genes are given only for firm matches. Clone size, where shown, is once, few, many, or a class for clones that have expanded.

TRBV5-1	NA	NA	TRBJ1-1	CASSRGEGGTEAFF	TGCGCCAGCAGCCGCGGGGAGGGTGGGACTGAAGCTTTCTTT
TRBV19	NA	TRBD1	TRBJ1-1	CASSWTGLPVDTEAFF	TGTGCCAGTAGTTGGACAGGCCTCCCGGTCGACACTGAAGCTTTCTTT
TRBV6-1	few	NA	TRBJ1-1	CASRQTTNTEAFF	TGTGCCAGCAGACAAACTACTAACACTGAAGCTTTCTTT
TRBV7-9	once	NA	TRBJ1-2	CASSLETPGYPYGYTF	TGTGCCAGCAGCTTAGAAACCCCAGGGTACCCCTATGGCTACACCTTC
TRBV7-9	NA	NA	TRBJ1-1	CASSLRGHLGAFF	TGTGCCAGCAGCTTAAGGGGACATCTTGGGGCTTTCTTT
TRBV19	NA	NA	TRBJ1-5	CASRPPGVKDQPQHF	TGTGCCAGTCGACCGCCAGGGGTGAAAGATCAGCCCCAGCATTTT
TRBV20-1	few	TRBD2	TRBJ2-3	CSADSGGPTTDTQYF	TGCAGTGCTGATAGCGGGGGGCCTACCACAGATACGCAGTATTTT
TRBV9	few	NA	TRBJ1-1	CASSVGKGQLNTEAFF	TGTGCCAGCAGCGTCGGGAAGGGACAATTGAACACTGAAGCTTTCTTT
TRBV11-2	NA	NA	TRBJ1-5	CASSLVLAGPNQPQHF	TGTGCCAGCAGCTTAGTACTGGCAGGACCCAATCAGCCCCAGCATTTT
TRBV2	many	TRBD1	TRBJ2-1	CASRIRDSANEQFF	TGTGCCAGCCGCATCCGGGACAGTGCTAATGAGCAGTTCTTC
TRBV18	many	NA	TRBJ1-1	CASSPLQSEAFF	TGTGCCAGCTCACCGCTACAGTCTGAAGCTTTCTTT
TRBV18	many	TRBD1	TRBJ1-2	CASSFTGTGVDGYTF	TGTGCCAGCTCATTTACCGGGACAGGGGTCGATGGCTACACCTTC
TRBV5-1	NA	NA	TRBJ2-3	CASSQRPWGDTQYF	TGCGCCAGCAGCCAACGGCCTTGGGGGGATACGCAGTATTTT
TRBV11-3	many	NA	TRBJ2-3	CASSLQPGTDTQYF	TGTGCCAGCAGCTTACAACCCGGCACAGATACGCAGTATTTT
TRBV19	few	NA	TRBJ1-5	CASRKVESNQPQHF	TGTGCCAGTAGAAAGGTGGAAAGCAATCAGCCCCAGCATTTT
TRBV30	NA	NA	TRBJ2-2	CAWGGAGQSYTGELFF	TGTGCCTGGGGGGGGGCGGGACAGAGTTACACCGGGGAGCTGTTTTTT
TRBV18	NA	TRBD1	TRBJ1-2	CASSPPDRDGYGYTF	TGTGCCAGCTCACCGCCCGACAGGGACGGCTATGGCTACACCTTC
TRBV27	NA	NA	TRBJ1-2	CASSLQGLRGYTF	TGTGCCAGCAGTTTGCAGGGATTGCGTGGCTACACCTTC
TRBV24-1	few	NA	TRBJ2-2	CATSGFKGELFF	TGTGCCACCAGTGGTTTTAAGGGGGAGCTGTTTTTT
TRBV11-1	NA	TRBD1	TRBJ2-7	CASSWRGQGYEQYF	TGTGCCAGCAGCTGGAGGGGACAGGGCTACGAGCAGTACTTC